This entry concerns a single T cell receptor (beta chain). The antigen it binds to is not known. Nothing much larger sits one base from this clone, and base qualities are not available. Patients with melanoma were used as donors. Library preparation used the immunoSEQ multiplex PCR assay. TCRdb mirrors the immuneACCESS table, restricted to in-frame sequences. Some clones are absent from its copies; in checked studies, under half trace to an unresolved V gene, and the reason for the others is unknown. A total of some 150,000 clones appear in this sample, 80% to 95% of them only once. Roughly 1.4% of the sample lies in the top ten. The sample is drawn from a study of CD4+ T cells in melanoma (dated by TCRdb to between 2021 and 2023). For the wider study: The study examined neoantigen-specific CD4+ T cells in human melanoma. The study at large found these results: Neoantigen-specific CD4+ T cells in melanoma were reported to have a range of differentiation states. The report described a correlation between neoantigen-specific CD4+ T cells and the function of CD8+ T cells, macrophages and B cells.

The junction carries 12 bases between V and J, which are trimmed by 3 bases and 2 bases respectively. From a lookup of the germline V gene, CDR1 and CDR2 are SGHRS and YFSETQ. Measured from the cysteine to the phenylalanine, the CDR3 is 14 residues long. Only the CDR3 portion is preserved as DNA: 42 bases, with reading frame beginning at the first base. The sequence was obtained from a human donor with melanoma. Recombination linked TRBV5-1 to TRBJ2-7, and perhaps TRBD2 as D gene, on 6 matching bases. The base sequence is TGCGCCAGCAGCTCAACTAGCAGTCCCTACGAGCAGTACTTC. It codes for CASSSTSSPYEQYF.